The T cell receptor (beta chain) described here comes from a study of blood T cell repertoires in COVID-19. The overall study: T cells, B-cell-depleted T cells, or PBMCs supplied cDNA or gDNA.

With 6 bases clipped from V and 2 bases from J, the junction kept 1 base outside the gene matches. Germline CDR1 reads SGHNT; CDR2 reads YYREEE (reference sequence). The CDR3 is 13 amino acids. Repertoires were generated with immunoSEQ multiplex PCR, while TCRdb's copy carries only in-frame clones and drops some. This table has tens of thousands of clones, 65% to 80% appearing once. This clonotype was sampled from a man in his 60s with active or convalescent COVID-19. The sample was peripheral blood. The gene calls are TRBV5-4 and TRBJ2-5; 10 bases agree with TRBD1. The DNA for the CDR3 is TGTGCCAGCACGGGACAGGGGCAAGAGACCCAGTACTTC. It encodes CASTGQGQETQYF.